The subject of this entry is one T cell receptor (beta chain). The data are from a study of shared clonotypes between healthy human individuals. Positive CCR7 selection of CD45RO-negative cells yielded the naive CD8 cells, and terminally differentiated effector memory CD45RA+ cells were excluded. V shed 4 bases and J shed 3 bases, with 16 bases lying between them. The CDR3 length is 16 residues. Sequencing was performed with immunoSEQ multiplex PCR; in TCRdb, only in-frame clones are kept and a portion is missing. The table lists 550,000 to 650,000 clones, approximately 96% of them singletons, with less than 0.12% in the top ten.

The clonotype comes from a woman aged 25-40 years in good health. This rearrangement joins TRBV23-1 to TRBJ1-5; possibly TRBD1 for D (6 bases). TRBV23-1 is an ORF, and what it does is uncertain. Material: naive CD8+ T cells sorted from blood. This CDR3 reads CASSPPYRDVNQPQHF. In DNA form, the CDR3 reads TGCGCCAGCAGTCCACCTTACAGGGATGTCAATCAGCCCCAGCATTTT.